These 10 T cell receptor beta chains share one sample of origin, sequenced in a study of T cells after posttransplantation cyclophosphamide. The protocol was immunoSEQ multiplex PCR, while the TCRdb copy is restricted to in-frame clones and leaves out a portion. The sample presents roughly 45,000 clones, none singletons. Sequencing input: PBMCs. Receptors originate from a man aged 35 to 55 in good health, CMV-negative, and a related stem cell transplant donor.

At least ten counts were recorded for this clone. The rearrangement joins TRBV19 to TRBJ2-7, with 7 bases lining up with TRBD1. This CDR3 region has 18 residues. Germline loops: CDR1 LNHDA, CDR2 SQIVND (reference sequence). The V segment lost 6 bases and the J segment 1 base; nucleotides outside the gene matches: 18. The CDR3 DNA is TGTGCCAGTAGGCAGGAAACAGGGGCCAACCTCCCATCCTACGAGCAGTACTTC. Translated, it gives CASRQETGANLPSYEQYF.

This clone was seen repeatedly, ten times or more. The rearrangement uses TRBV7-9 and TRBJ1-1; 9 bases align to TRBD1. CDR1 and CDR2 (germline): SEHNR, FQNEAQ (reference sequence). After removal of 7 bases from V and 1 base from J, the junction contained 13 bases not matched to a gene. There are 17 residues in the CDR3. In DNA, the CDR3 is TGTGCCAGCACCGATCCGGGACAGGGATCTTGGAACACTGAAGCTTTCTTT. It translates to CASTDPGQGSWNTEAFF.

This clone was recorded at least ten times. The chain carries TRBV9 and TRBJ2-2; the match to TRBD2 covers 10 bases. Germline V gene data show CDR1 as SGDLS and CDR2 as YYNGEE. CDR3 length: 18 amino acids. With 0 bases clipped from V and 4 bases from J, the junction kept 9 bases outside the gene matches. The CDR3 sequence is CASSVALRLAGSTGELFF. Written as DNA, the CDR3 is TGTGCCAGCAGCGTAGCACTCAGACTAGCGGGTAGCACCGGGGAGCTGTTTTTT.

This clone was detected many times. This chain uses TRBV5-5 with TRBJ1-1, with a weak D call TRBD1 (5 bases). The V gene lost 0 bases and the J gene lost 4 bases, with 7 bases spanning the gap. This CDR3 has 13 residues. The germline CDR1 and CDR2 sequences are SGHKS and YYEKEE (reference sequence). The CDR3 spells CASSLGGGTEAFF. CDR3 bases: TGTGCCAGCAGCTTGGGCGGGGGCACTGAAGCTTTCTTT.

Many counts were recorded for this clone. The chain links TRBV28 to TRBJ1-2; D unclear. Trimming took off 2 bases at V and 2 bases at J, with 15 bases between the two ends. The germline CDR1 and CDR2 sequences are MDHEN and SYDVKM. The CDR3 runs to 16 residues. The CDR3: CASSLRWTDSNYGYTF. The CDR3 nucleotides are TGTGCCAGCAGTTTAAGGTGGACGGACTCGAACTATGGCTACACCTTC.

This clone has ten or more counts. The J gene is TRBJ2-1, the V gene TRBV28; D remains ambiguous. The CDR3 is made up of 14 amino acids. Trimming pared 5 bases from V and 4 bases from J, leaving 12 bases between. Germline-derived CDR1 and CDR2 are MDHEN and SYDVKM. The CDR3 protein is CASSPLYPYNEQFF. As DNA, the CDR3 is TGTGCCAGCAGTCCACTCTATCCTTACAATGAGCAGTTCTTC.

This chain uses TRBV27 with TRBJ2-1; 10 positions match TRBD2. This CDR3 comprises 16 residues. Per germline, CDR1 MNHEY and CDR2 SMNVEV (reference sequence). V gave up 4 bases and J gave up 4 bases; unmatched junction bases: 7. The CDR3 coding sequence is TGTGCCAGCAGTTCAAGGACTAGCGGAATTTACAATGAGCAGTTCTTC. Encoded protein: CASSSRTSGIYNEQFF.

This clone has ten or more counts. V gene TRBV7-2 combines with J gene TRBJ2-7, with 7 bases lining up with TRBD1. The germline CDR1 and CDR2 sequences are SGHTA and FQGNSA. This CDR3 has 13 amino acids. The trim removed 5 bases at V and 5 bases at J, leaving 6 bases unmatched. CDR3 coding DNA: TGTGCCAGCAGCCAGACAGGGCAGAACGAGCAGTACTTC. Amino acids: CASSQTGQNEQYF.

This clone was detected ten times or more. In DNA, the CDR3 is TGCAGCGTTGAGGACAGGGCGGGAGCTAGCCATGAGCAGTTCTTC. It yields the protein CSVEDRAGASHEQFF. The rearrangement links TRBV29-1 to TRBJ2-1, with D perhaps TRBD1 (8 bases). The germline V and J ends were trimmed by 3 bases and 8 bases, with 20 bases remaining between them. CDR1 is SQVTM, CDR2 ANQGSEA, per germline. This CDR3 comprises 15 residues.

This clone was recorded at least ten times. This chain connects TRBV20-1 to TRBJ2-5; no clear D gene. V was cut by 3 bases and J by 2 bases, with 4 bases left in between. The CDR3 loop spans 11 amino acids. Looked up from germline, CDR1 is DFQATT and CDR2 is SNEGSKA (reference sequence). Here the CDR3 reads CSASHQETQYF. CDR3 nucleotides: TGCAGTGCTAGTCATCAAGAGACCCAGTACTTC.